Listed below are T cell receptor beta chains from one sample, sequenced in a study of shared clonotypes between healthy human individuals. Clones were read by immunoSEQ multiplex PCR, and TCRdb kept only the in-frame ones, dropping some. The sample carries under 1,100,000 clones, approximately 80% recorded once. The material sequenced was memory CD4+ T cells from PBMCs. The receptors come from a man between 18 and 35 years old in good health. Some clones in this sample may be carry-over from other donors' samples. The CDR3 runs from the conserved cysteine through the conserved F or W. A D gene is named only where the DNA matches it firmly. Clone size is stated in some rows and not others, as once, few, many or a class when expanded.

D gene,V gene,J gene,clone size,CDR3 protein,CDR3 DNA
-,TRBV2,TRBJ2-1,-,CASKGGEKFDRYNEQFF,TGTGCCAGCAAGGGGGGCGAGAAATTCGATCGATACAATGAGCAGTTCTTC
-,TRBV28,TRBJ1-1,many,CASSLLGSTKVAFF,TGTGCCAGCAGTTTATTAGGGTCAACCAAAGTAGCTTTCTTT
TRBD1,TRBV5-1,TRBJ2-1,few,CASSLAGGTGVNEQFF,TGCGCCAGCAGCTTGGCCGGTGGGACAGGGGTCAATGAGCAGTTCTTC
-,TRBV29-1,TRBJ2-5,-,CSVSRGETQYF,TGCAGCGTTTCGCGTGGGGAGACCCAGTACTTC
-,TRBV2,TRBJ2-5,-,CASSLYQETQYF,TGTGCCAGCAGTTTGTACCAAGAGACCCAGTACTTC
TRBD2,TRBV6-6,TRBJ2-5,-,CASSAGGVTQYF,TGTGCCAGCTCTGCCGGGGGGGTGACCCAGTACTTC
-,TRBV2,TRBJ1-1,-,CASSFRGTEAFF,TGTGCCAGCAGCTTCCGTGGCACTGAAGCTTTCTTT
-,TRBV7-2,TRBJ1-5,-,CASSLSAHDQPQHF,TGTGCCAGCAGCTTAAGTGCGCACGATCAGCCCCAGCATTTT
TRBD2,TRBV7-2,TRBJ2-3,once,CASSERLAGASTDTQYF,TGTGCCAGCAGCGAACGACTAGCGGGAGCGAGCACAGATACGCAGTATTTT
-,TRBV6-5,TRBJ1-4,many,CASSSSSNNEKLFF,TGTGCCAGCAGTTCTAGCAGCAATAATGAAAAACTGTTTTTT
TRBD1,TRBV5-8,TRBJ1-5,-,CASSLDRGVNQPQHF,TGTGCCAGCAGCTTGGACAGGGGGGTCAATCAGCCCCAGCATTTT
-,TRBV5-1,TRBJ2-3,-,CASSLDLRSPLTDTQYF,TGCGCCAGCAGCTTGGATCTCCGGAGCCCCCTCACAGATACGCAGTATTTT
TRBD2,TRBV27,TRBJ2-3,-,CASSSGRTDTQYF,TGTGCCAGCAGTTCCGGGAGGACAGATACGCAGTATTTT
-,TRBV7-9,TRBJ1-5,-,CASSHTTGQPQHF,TGTGCCAGCAGCCACACGACAGGACAGCCCCAGCATTTT
TRBD2,TRBV4-3,TRBJ2-1,-,CASSQGHSSGMTNEQFF,TGCGCCAGCAGCCAAGGCCATTCTAGCGGGATGACGAATGAGCAGTTCTTC
-,TRBV7-9,TRBJ2-2,-,CASSFVGELFF,TGTGCCAGCAGCTTTGTCGGGGAGCTGTTTTTT
TRBD2,TRBV10-1,TRBJ2-1,-,CASSTSGRGNNEQFF,TGCGCCAGCAGTACTAGCGGGAGAGGGAACAATGAGCAGTTCTTC
TRBD1,TRBV30,TRBJ2-7,few,CAWRGQGLNGQYF,TGTGCCTGGAGGGGACAGGGGTTGAACGGGCAGTACTTC
TRBD1,TRBV6-6,TRBJ2-5,-,CASSYGARQGSETQYF,TGTGCCAGCAGTTACGGGGCTCGACAGGGATCGGAGACCCAGTACTTC
TRBD1,TRBV7-8,TRBJ2-1,-,CASSLGPGGGEQFF,TGTGCCAGCAGCTTAGGTCCAGGGGGCGGTGAGCAGTTCTTC
-,TRBV4-2,TRBJ2-4,-,CASSQRGVDSIQYF,TGTGCCAGCAGCCAACGGGGAGTCGATAGCATTCAGTACTTC
-,TRBV7-2,TRBJ1-5,-,CASSSVGTGDQPQHF,TGTGCCAGCAGTTCTGTCGGTACCGGTGACCAGCCCCAGCATTTT
TRBD2,TRBV30,TRBJ2-5,-,CAWTGLAGIQETQYF,TGTGCCTGGACCGGACTAGCGGGAATCCAAGAGACCCAGTACTTC
TRBD2,TRBV29-1,TRBJ2-3,-,CSVEGTSESTDTQYF,TGCAGCGTTGAGGGGACTAGCGAATCCACAGATACGCAGTATTTT
-,TRBV6-1,TRBJ2-3,-,CASSDPAGTFTDTQYF,TGTGCCAGCAGTGACCCTGCCGGGACTTTTACAGATACGCAGTATTTT
-,TRBV29-1,TRBJ1-1,-,CIAGGTEAFF,TGCATCGCGGGTGGCACTGAAGCTTTCTTT
-,TRBV7-9,TRBJ2-2,-,CASSHTGNTGELFF,TGTGCCAGCAGCCACACAGGGAACACCGGGGAGCTGTTTTTT
-,TRBV19,TRBJ1-2,few,CASSLQGSRGYTF,TGTGCCAGTAGTCTTCAGGGTAGCCGGGGCTACACCTTC
-,TRBV7-9,TRBJ2-7,-,CASSPTPHAKREQYF,TGTGCCAGCAGCCCAACCCCCCACGCAAAGAGGGAGCAGTACTTC
-,TRBV5-1,TRBJ2-1,-,CASSFFGPTENNEQFF,TGCGCCAGCAGCTTTTTCGGTCCTACAGAGAACAATGAGCAGTTCTTC
-,TRBV7-7,TRBJ2-5,-,CATAVGGDQETQYF,TGTGCCACCGCCGTGGGGGGTGACCAAGAGACCCAGTACTTC